The clone carrying this T cell receptor beta chain came up once. One junction end does not reproduce the germline sequence, and a read error may be involved. The data belong to a study of blood T cell repertoires in COVID-19. Study as a whole: Samples came from the United States, Italy and Spain, spanning acute and convalescent COVID-19. Sample material is recorded as cDNA or gDNA derived from T cells, B-cell-depleted T cells, or PBMCs.

Per the original data handling: Amplification of reference gene primers was used by the study to estimate nucleated cell counts. Sequencing used immunoSEQ multiplex PCR; TCRdb keeps in-frame clones, though not all of them. That table gives V, J and clone size, and the DNA gave D and trimming. The data contain about 210,000 clones, around 84% of them singletons. This sequence was found in a human donor in a cohort sampled during active COVID-19. What was sequenced was peripheral blood.

In DNA form, the CDR3 reads TGCAGTGCTAGAGATATGACACCCTTCTTC. Amino acids: CSARDMTPFF. The chain is built from TRBV20-1 and TRBJ2-7; D is undetermined. There are 10 residues in the CDR3. Germline CDR1 DFQATT, CDR2 SNEGSKA (reference sequence).